The source of this T cell receptor beta chain is a study of cytomegalovirus exposure and HLA in healthy donors. The PCR ran on 60 Vbeta and 13 Jbeta primers. Some clones are missing from TCRdb's copy, which holds only in-frame ones; the method was immunoSEQ multiplex PCR. The sample data list 55,000 or so clones. The specimen sequenced was PBMCs. The origin of this receptor is a woman between 50 and 59 years old in good health and CMV-seropositive.

The CDR3 DNA reads as TGTGCCAGCAGCCGCCCGGGACAGGGGGGAGGCGGGGAGCTGTTTTTT. Encoded protein: CASSRPGQGGGGELFF. The rearrangement uses TRBV11-3 and TRBJ2-2; 11 positions agree with TRBD1. The CDR3 runs 16 residues. Looked up from germline, CDR1 is SGHNT and CDR2 is YENEEA. J lost 7 bases, V lost 5 bases, and 9 bases had no gene match.